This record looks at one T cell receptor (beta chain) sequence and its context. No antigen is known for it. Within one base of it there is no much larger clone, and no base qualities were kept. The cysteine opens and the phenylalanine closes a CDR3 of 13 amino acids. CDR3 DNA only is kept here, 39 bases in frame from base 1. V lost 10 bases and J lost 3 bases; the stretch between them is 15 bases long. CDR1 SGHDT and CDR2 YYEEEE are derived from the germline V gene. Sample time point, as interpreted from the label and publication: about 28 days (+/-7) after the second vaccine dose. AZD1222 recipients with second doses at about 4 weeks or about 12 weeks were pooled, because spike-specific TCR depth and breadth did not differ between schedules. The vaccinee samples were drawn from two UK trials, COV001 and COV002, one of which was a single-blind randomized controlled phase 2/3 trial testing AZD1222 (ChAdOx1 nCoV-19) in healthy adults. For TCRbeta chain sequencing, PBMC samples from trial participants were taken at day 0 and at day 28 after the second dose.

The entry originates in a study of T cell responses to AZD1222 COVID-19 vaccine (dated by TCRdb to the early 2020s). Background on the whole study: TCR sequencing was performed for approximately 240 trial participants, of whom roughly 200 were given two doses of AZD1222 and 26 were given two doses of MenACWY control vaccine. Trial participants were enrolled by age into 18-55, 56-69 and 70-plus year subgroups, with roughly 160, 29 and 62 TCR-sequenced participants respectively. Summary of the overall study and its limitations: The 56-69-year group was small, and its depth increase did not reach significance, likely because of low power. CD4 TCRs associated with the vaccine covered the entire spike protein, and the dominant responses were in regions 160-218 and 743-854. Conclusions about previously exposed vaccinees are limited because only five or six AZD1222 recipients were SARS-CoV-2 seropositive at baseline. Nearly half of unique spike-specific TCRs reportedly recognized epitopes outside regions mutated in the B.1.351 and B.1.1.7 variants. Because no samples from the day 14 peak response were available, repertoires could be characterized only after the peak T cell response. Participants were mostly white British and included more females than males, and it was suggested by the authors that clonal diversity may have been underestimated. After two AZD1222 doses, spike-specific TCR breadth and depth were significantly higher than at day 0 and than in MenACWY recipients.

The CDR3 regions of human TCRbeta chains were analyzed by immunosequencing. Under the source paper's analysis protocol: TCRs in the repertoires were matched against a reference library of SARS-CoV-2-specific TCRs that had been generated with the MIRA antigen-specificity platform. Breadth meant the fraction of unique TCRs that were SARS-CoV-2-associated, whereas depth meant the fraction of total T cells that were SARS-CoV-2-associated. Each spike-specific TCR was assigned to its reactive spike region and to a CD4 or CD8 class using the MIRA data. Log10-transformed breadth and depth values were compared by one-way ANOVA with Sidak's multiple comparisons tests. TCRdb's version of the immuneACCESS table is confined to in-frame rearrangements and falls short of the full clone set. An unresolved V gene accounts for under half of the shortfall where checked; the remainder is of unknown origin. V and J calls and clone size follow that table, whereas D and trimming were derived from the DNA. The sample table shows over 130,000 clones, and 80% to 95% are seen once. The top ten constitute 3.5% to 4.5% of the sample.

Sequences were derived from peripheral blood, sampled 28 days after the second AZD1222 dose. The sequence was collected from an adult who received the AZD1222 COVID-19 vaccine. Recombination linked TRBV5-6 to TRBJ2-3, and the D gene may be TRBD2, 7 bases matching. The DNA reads TGTGCCTCCGTAAGGGGGGGAACAGATACGCAGTATTTT. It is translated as CASVRGGTDTQYF.